Below, 3 T cell receptor beta chains from the same sample are listed, as sequenced in a study of T cell responses to AZD1222 COVID-19 vaccine. The data were produced by immunoSEQ multiplex PCR, yet TCRdb's version contains in-frame clones alone and is incomplete. Of more than 95,000 clones listed, 75% to 90% are singletons. This sample comprised peripheral blood, obtained on day 0 of AZD1222 vaccination. Source of these receptors: an adult in good health.

The chain employs TRBV7-6 and TRBJ1-3; D may be TRBD1 (5 bases). The germline V and J ends were trimmed by 4 bases and 2 bases, with 12 bases remaining between them. The CDR3 runs to 15 residues. Germline CDR1 reads SGHVS; CDR2 reads FNYEAQ. The CDR3 DNA reads TGTGCCAGCAGCTCAGCAGGGACGACTGGAAACACCATATATTTT. It encodes CASSSAGTTGNTIYF.

This clone came up once. The V gene is TRBV30, the J gene TRBJ1-5; no clear D. CDR3 length: 14 residues. Trimming took off 8 bases at V and 0 bases at J, with 14 bases between the two ends. Per germline, CDR1 GTSNPN and CDR2 SVGIG (reference sequence). The CDR3 region has the DNA TGTGCCGTGGCGGGAGTGAATAGCAATCAGCCCCAGCATTTT. Encoded protein: CAVAGVNSNQPQHF. Full variable domain (rest looked up from reference TRBV30 and TRBJ1-5): SQTIHQWPATLVQPVGSPLSLECTVEGTSNPNLYWYRQAAGRGLQLLFYSVGIGQISSEVPQNLSASRPQDRQFILSSKKLLLSDSGFYLCAVAGVNSNQPQHFGDGTRLSIL.

This clone was seen a single time. J is TRBJ1-5 and V is TRBV30; 9 nucleotides line up with TRBD1. In germline, CDR1 is GTSNPN, CDR2 SVGIG (reference sequence). This CDR3 comprises 14 residues. With 2 bases clipped from V and 4 bases from J, the junction kept 3 bases outside the gene matches. CDR3 sequence reads: CAWSYGQGNQPQHF. For the CDR3, the DNA is TGTGCCTGGAGTTATGGACAGGGGAATCAGCCCCAGCATTTT.